One sample yielded the 6 T cell receptor beta chains listed below, sequenced in a study of blood T cells in healthy people across ages. Alongside a J-beta primer mix, a sample-barcoded 5' primer served in a second PCR lasting roughly 6 to 11 cycles. TCRdb redid the calling of the 5' RACE reads with MiXCR, one entry per CDR3 protein. This table has fewer than 2,000,000 distinct CDR3 sequences, about 31% appearing once. Specimen: blood. These receptors originate from a woman aged 30 to 39 in good health.

The chain joins TRBV20-1 to TRBJ2-3, with D possibly matching TRBD1 (6 bases). Germline assignment: CDR1 DFQATT and CDR2 SNEGSKA (reference sequence). V lost 0 bases and J 6 bases, leaving 25 bases between the germline ends. The CDR3 totals 18 residues. CDR3 protein: CSARDPRGSQGVSDTQYF. CDR3 DNA: TGCAGTGCTAGAGATCCACGGGGATCACAGGGAGTGTCTGATACGCAGTATTTT.

The chain uses TRBV5-1 and TRBJ1-1, with 8 positions matching TRBD1. There are 14 residues in the CDR3. The junction had 3 bases not matched to a gene; V was cut back by 4 bases and J by 1 base. The germline CDR1 and CDR2 sequences are SGHRS and YFSETQ. This chain's CDR3 is CASSGGQENTEAFF. In nucleotides, the CDR3 is TGCGCCAGCAGCGGGGGACAGGAGAACACTGAAGCTTTCTTT.

The chain carries TRBV20-1 and TRBJ2-3, with D perhaps matching TRBD2 (5 bases). There are 11 residues in the CDR3. The V and J ends lost 5 bases and 5 bases respectively, with 8 bases between them. Germline-derived CDR1 and CDR2 are DFQATT and SNEGSKA (reference sequence). The CDR3 spells CSAYRGDTQYF. The CDR3 DNA sequence: TGCAGTGCTTACCGGGGAGATACGCAGTATTTT.

The chain recombines TRBV10-3 with TRBJ1-4; D gene uncertain. V lost 1 base to trimming and J lost 7 bases, with 10 bases between them. The CDR3 loop spans 14 amino acids. Germline V CDR1 and CDR2: ENHRY, SYGVKD. CDR3 region: CAISEFVTAEKLFF. CDR3 nucleotides: TGTGCCATCAGTGAGTTCGTTACGGCTGAAAAACTGTTTTTT.

The V call is TRBV10-1, the J call TRBJ2-1; D may be TRBD1 (6 bases). The germline CDR1 and CDR2 sequences are WNHNN and SYGVQD (reference sequence). Trimming took 1 base from V and 8 from J, leaving 15 bases between them. The CDR3 runs 15 residues. The CDR3 DNA reads TGCGCCAGCAGTGAGTGGAACAGGGTCGGAGATGAGCAGTTCTTC. Protein sequence: CASSEWNRVGDEQFF.

This clonotype was seen many times. The V call is TRBV12-3 or TRBV12-4, the J call TRBJ2-7; TRBD1 aligns across 8 bases. Trimming cost V 6 bases and J 3 bases; bases outside gene matches: 4. CDR3 length: 13 amino acids. CDR3 sequence reads: CASSHDRGYEQYF. For the CDR3, the DNA is TGTGCCAGCAGCCACGACAGGGGCTACGAGCAGTACTTC.